The 14 T cell receptor beta chains below were found in one sample sequenced in a study of T cells in Graves' hyperthyroidism and ophthalmopathy. It was RNA transcripts that yielded the amplified TCR beta CDR3 regions. HTBI primers were used for first-round RT-PCR of the TCR CDR3. TCRdb re-analysed the multiplex PCR reads in MiXCR, keeping a single row per CDR3 protein. The table records about 700,000 distinct CDR3 sequences, about 14% of them present only once. The sample comprised blood. Source of these receptors: a young woman with Graves' hyperthyroidism.

This clonotype has more than one count but fewer than ten. This chain links TRBV30 with TRBJ2-7; D is undetermined. The germline V gene encodes CDR1 GTSNPN and CDR2 SVGIG (reference sequence). The CDR3 totals 12 residues. Trimming took 0 bases from V and 7 from J, leaving 10 bases between them. CDR3 loop: CAWSVEALEQYF. The CDR3 region has the DNA TGTGCCTGGAGTGTCGAGGCCCTGGAGCAGTACTTC.

The table lists this clonotype with a few counts. The CDR3 DNA follows: TGTGCCACCAGTGATTTCGACAGCGACTATGGCTACACCTTC. This encodes CATSDFDSDYGYTF. This chain connects TRBV24-1 to TRBJ1-2; TRBD1 is a possible D gene (5 bases). The CDR3 length is 14 residues. The ends were cut back, 1 base at V and 3 bases at J, with 8 bases in the middle. CDR1 KGHDR and CDR2 SFDVKD come from the germline V gene.

This clonotype was detected only a few times. The chain is built from TRBV6-1 and TRBJ1-2; D gene ambiguous. The CDR3 extends over 13 amino acids. Trimming shortened V by 3 bases and J by 8 bases, and 13 bases separated the two germline ends. Germline V gene data show CDR1 as MNHNS and CDR2 as SASEGT. In DNA form, the CDR3 reads TGTGCCAGCAGTGAGAGGACGGCGTGGGGCTACACCTTC. Its translation: CASSERTAWGYTF.

This clonotype was observed a handful of times. The CDR3 sequence: CASRAGGWDSPLHF. CDR3 coding DNA: TGTGCCAGCAGGGCAGGGGGCTGGGATTCACCCCTCCACTTT. The chain is built from TRBV28 and TRBJ1-6, with TRBD1 identical over 8 bases. The CDR3 length is 14 residues. CDR1 and CDR2 from the germline V gene are MDHEN and SYDVKM. Trimming took 6 bases from V and 8 from J; bases not matched to a gene: 6.

This clonotype showed up just a few times. This chain joins TRBV7-2 and TRBJ2-7, with a possible D match to TRBD1 (5 bases). This CDR3 has 15 residues. Trimming removed 3 bases at V and 3 bases at J, with 15 bases between. In germline, CDR1 is SGHTA, CDR2 FQGNSA. CDR3 amino acids: CASSFDPGPLYEQYF. CDR3 nucleotide sequence: TGTGCCAGCAGCTTCGATCCAGGGCCCCTCTACGAGCAGTACTTC.

The rearrangement links TRBV5-1 to TRBJ2-5; 12 bases line up with TRBD1. The CDR3 extends over 18 amino acids. J gave up 2 bases and V 4 bases, and 12 bases lay outside the gene matches. Germline CDR1 reads SGHRS; CDR2 reads YFSETQ. The CDR3 loop is CASSPGQGALNRQETQYF. In DNA, the CDR3 is TGCGCCAGCAGCCCGGGACAGGGGGCGCTTAATCGTCAAGAGACCCAGTACTTC.

The chain joins TRBV12-3 or TRBV12-4 to TRBJ2-5, with 13 bases lining up with TRBD2. The junction had 6 bases not matched to a gene; V was cut back by 7 bases and J by 4 bases. The CDR3 is made up of 15 amino acids. CDR3 bases: TGTGCCAGCACCGTGGGACTAGCGGGAACAGAGACCCAGTACTTC. Its protein product is CASTVGLAGTETQYF.

This clonotype was counted ten times or more. V is TRBV18 and J is TRBJ2-7; TRBD1 is a possible D gene (6 bases). The CDR3 is made up of 14 amino acids. Trimming shortened V by 3 bases and J by 4 bases, and 13 bases separated the two germline ends. Per the germline V gene, CDR1 is KGHSH and CDR2 is LQKENI. The CDR3 is CASSPTTGYYEQYF. The DNA of the CDR3 is TGTGCCAGCTCACCCACGACAGGTTATTACGAGCAGTACTTC. The full variable domain, with the rest looked up from reference TRBV18 and TRBJ2-7, is NAGVMQNPRHLVRRRGQEARLRCSPMKGHSHVYWYRQLPEEGLKFMVYLQKENIIDESGMPKERFSAEFPKEGPSILRIQQVVRGDSAAYFCASSPTTGYYEQYFGPGTRLTVT.

This clonotype occurred many times. The chain combines TRBV6-1 with TRBJ1-5; 7 positions agree with TRBD1. The CDR3 sequence is 15 residues long. Germline lookup yields CDR1 MNHNS and CDR2 SASEGT. V was pared by 5 bases and J by 4 bases, with 8 bases of the junction left unmatched. For the CDR3, the DNA is TGTGCCAGCAGTAGACAGGGTCTGGGGAATCAGCCCCAGCATTTT. Protein product: CASSRQGLGNQPQHF.

This clonotype showed up many times. The rearrangement uses TRBV7-9 and TRBJ2-7; the match to TRBD2 covers 12 bases. Germline CDR1 SEHNR, CDR2 FQNEAQ (reference sequence). The CDR3 consists of 16 residues. The ends lost 4 bases at V and 7 bases at J; junction bases unmatched: 11. Here the CDR3 reads CASSSQTSGSRREQYF. The DNA of the CDR3 is TGTGCCAGCAGCTCGCAGACTAGCGGGAGCCGGCGGGAGCAGTACTTC.

In its sample, this clonotype was seen many times. The V and J genes are TRBV6-1 and TRBJ1-1; D is ambiguous. Trimming left V 3 bases short and J 0 bases short, with 8 bases between. The CDR3 spans 14 residues. Germline CDR1 is MNHNS and CDR2 is SASEGT. In nucleotides, the CDR3 is TGTGCCAGCAGTGATGGAGGGATGAACACTGAAGCTTTCTTT. Translating gives CASSDGGMNTEAFF.

The rearrangement links TRBV6-2 or TRBV6-3 to TRBJ1-6; D is uncertain. The V gene's germline CDR1 is MNHEY and CDR2 SVGEGT. This CDR3 comprises 18 residues. V lost 3 bases and J lost 0, with 15 bases in between. The CDR3: CASSYSPRESSYNSPLHF. The CDR3 DNA follows: TGTGCCAGCAGTTATAGTCCGCGAGAGAGCTCCTATAATTCACCCCTCCACTTT.

In this sample, this clonotype turned up many times. The V and J genes are TRBV29-1 and TRBJ1-1; TRBD1 aligns across 12 bases. The J segment lost 11 bases and the V segment lost 5 bases, leaving 9 bases of the junction unmatched. Germline lookup yields CDR1 SQVTM and CDR2 ANQGSEA. The CDR3 extends over 13 amino acids. CDR3 in DNA: TGCAGCGTTAGCCCGGGACAGGGGGCGCGGGCTTTCTTT. This codes for CSVSPGQGARAFF.

There are many counts of this clonotype. V and J are TRBV7-2 and TRBJ1-2, with D unresolved. CDR3 length equals 11 residues. Trimming cost V 2 bases and J 3 bases, with 1 base left between them. CDR1 and CDR2 (germline): SGHTA, FQGNSA. The CDR3, as DNA: TGTGCCAGCAGCTTACACTATGGCTACACCTTC. Protein product: CASSLHYGYTF.